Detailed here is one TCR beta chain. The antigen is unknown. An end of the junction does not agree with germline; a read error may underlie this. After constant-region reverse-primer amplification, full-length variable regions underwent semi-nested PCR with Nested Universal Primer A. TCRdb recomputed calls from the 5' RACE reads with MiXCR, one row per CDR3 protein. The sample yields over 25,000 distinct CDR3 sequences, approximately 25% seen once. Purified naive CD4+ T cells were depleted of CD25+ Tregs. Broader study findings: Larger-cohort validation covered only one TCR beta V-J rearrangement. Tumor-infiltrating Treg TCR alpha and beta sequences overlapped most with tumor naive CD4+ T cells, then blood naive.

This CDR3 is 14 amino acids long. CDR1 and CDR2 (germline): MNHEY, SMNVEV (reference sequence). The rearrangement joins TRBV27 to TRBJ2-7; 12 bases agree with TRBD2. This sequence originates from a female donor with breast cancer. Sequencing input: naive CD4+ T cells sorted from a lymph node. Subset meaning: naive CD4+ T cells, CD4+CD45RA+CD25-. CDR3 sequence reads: CASSSTSGSDEQHF. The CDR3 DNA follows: TGTGCCAGCAGTTCGACTAGCGGGAGCGACGAGCAGCACTTC.